This T cell receptor (beta chain) is from a study of CD8 T cells in Susac syndrome. When the RNA was reverse transcribed, random hexamers were used with an input of roughly 0.45 to 1 ug. An immunoSEQ multiplex PCR amplified TCR beta CDR3 over 54 Vbeta and 13 Jbeta. TCRdb re-called the immunoSEQ multiplex PCR reads through MiXCR, storing one row per CDR3 protein. The data contain under 550,000 distinct CDR3 sequences, around 85% of them singletons. Sequencing of TCR beta was carried out in blood CD8+ and CD4+ T cells. The CDR3 has 18 residues. V shed 5 bases and J 3 bases; nucleotides not matched to a gene: 13. Germline CDR1 is MNHNS and CDR2 is SASEGT. This clonotype came up a few times.

The sequence derives from a human donor with multiple sclerosis. V is TRBV6-1 and J is TRBJ2-4; 10 nucleotides align to TRBD2. Sequencing input: CD8+ T cells from PBMCs. CDR3 amino acids: CASSPHSEREGNKNIQYF. Written as DNA, the CDR3 is TGTGCCAGCAGTCCCCACTCTGAGCGGGAGGGGAACAAAAACATTCAGTACTTC.